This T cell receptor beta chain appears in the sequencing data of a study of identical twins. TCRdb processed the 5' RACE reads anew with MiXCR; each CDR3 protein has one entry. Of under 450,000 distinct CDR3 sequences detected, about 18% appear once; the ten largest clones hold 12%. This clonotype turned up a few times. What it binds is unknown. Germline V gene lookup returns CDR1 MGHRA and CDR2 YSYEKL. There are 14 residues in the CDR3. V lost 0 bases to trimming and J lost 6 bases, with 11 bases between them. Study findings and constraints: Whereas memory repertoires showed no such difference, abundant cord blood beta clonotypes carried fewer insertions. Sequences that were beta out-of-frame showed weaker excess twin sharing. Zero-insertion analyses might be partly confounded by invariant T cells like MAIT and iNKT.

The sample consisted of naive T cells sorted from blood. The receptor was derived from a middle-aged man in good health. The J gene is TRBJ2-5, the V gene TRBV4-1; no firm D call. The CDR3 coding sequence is TGCGCCAGCAGCCAAGATGGGCAGGACCAGACCCAGTACTTC. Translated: CASSQDGQDQTQYF.